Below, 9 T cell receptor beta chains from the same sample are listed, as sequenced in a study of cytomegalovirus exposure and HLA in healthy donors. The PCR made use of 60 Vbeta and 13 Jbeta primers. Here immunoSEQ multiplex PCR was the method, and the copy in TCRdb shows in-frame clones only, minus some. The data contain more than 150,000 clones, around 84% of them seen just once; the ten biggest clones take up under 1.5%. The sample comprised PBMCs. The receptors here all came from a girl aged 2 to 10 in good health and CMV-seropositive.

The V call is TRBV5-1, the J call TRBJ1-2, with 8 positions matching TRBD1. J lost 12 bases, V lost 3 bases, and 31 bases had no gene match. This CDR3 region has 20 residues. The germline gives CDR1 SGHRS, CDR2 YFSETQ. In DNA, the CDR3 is TGCGCCAGCAGCTGGAACCCAGCTCAGGGGGCACTTCGGCTAGGAGCTTCAAACACCTTC. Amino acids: CASSWNPAQGALRLGASNTF.

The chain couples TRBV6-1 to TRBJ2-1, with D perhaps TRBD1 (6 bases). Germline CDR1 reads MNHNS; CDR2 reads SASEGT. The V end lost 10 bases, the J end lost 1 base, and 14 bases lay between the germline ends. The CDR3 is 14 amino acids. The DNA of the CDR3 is TGTGCCACCGCGAGGGGGAGTTCCTACAATGAGCAGTTCTTC. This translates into CATARGSSYNEQFF.

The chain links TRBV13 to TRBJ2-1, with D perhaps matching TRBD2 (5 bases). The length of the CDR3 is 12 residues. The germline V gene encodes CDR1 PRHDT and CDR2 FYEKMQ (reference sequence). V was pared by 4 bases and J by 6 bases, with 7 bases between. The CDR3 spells CASSSEGNEQFF. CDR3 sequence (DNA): TGTGCCAGCAGCTCCGAGGGCAATGAGCAGTTCTTC.

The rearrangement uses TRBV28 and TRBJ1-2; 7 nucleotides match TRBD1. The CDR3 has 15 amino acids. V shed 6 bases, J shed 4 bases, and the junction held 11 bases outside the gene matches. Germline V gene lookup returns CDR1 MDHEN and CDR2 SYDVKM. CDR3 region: CASRTYRDSRYGYTF. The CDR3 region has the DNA TGTGCCAGCAGAACCTATCGGGACAGCCGCTATGGCTACACCTTC.

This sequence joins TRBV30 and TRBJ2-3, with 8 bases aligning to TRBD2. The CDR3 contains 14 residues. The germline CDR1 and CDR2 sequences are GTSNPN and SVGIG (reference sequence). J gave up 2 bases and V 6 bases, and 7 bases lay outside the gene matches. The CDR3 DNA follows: TGTGCCTGCTCAAGCGGGAGCCACACAGATACGCAGTATTTT. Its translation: CACSSGSHTDTQYF.

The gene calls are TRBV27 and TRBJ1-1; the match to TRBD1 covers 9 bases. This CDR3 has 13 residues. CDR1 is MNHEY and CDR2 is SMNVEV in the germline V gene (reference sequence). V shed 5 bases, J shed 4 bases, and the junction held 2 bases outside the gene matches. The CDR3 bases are TGTGCCAGCAGTAGGACAGGGGTCACTGAAGCTTTCTTT. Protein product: CASSRTGVTEAFF.

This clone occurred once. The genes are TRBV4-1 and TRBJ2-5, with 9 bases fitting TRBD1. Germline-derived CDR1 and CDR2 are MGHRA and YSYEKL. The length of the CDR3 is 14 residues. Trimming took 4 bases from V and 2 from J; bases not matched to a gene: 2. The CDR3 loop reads CASSRGTGQETQYF. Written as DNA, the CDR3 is TGCGCCAGCAGCCGCGGGACAGGGCAAGAGACCCAGTACTTC.

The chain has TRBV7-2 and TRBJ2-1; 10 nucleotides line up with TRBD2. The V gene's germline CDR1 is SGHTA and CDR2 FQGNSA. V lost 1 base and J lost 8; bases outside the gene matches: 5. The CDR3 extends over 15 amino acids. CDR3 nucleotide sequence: TGTGCCAGCAGCTTAGTAGCGGGAGGCGGAGATGAGCAGTTCTTC. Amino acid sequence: CASSLVAGGGDEQFF.

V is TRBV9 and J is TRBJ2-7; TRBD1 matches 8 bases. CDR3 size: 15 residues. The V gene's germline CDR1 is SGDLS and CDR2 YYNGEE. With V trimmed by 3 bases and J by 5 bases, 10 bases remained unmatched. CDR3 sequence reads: CASSANSGGRNEQYF. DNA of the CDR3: TGTGCCAGCAGCGCTAATTCAGGGGGCCGGAACGAGCAGTACTTC.